One TCR beta chain is described in this entry. Its matching antigen is unknown. The entry originates in a study of early T cells in non-severe SARS-CoV-2 infection. Study details: It was bulk RNA from unsorted whole blood that was sequenced, and the chains were unpaired.

Unique molecular identifiers were added to individual cDNA molecules. MiXCR was run by TCRdb on the 5' RACE reads, yielding one entry per CDR3 protein. The sample includes about 64,000 distinct CDR3 sequences, around 13% of them seen just once. Germline lookup yields CDR1 SEHNR and CDR2 FQNEAQ (reference sequence). The junction had 7 bases not matched to a gene; V was cut back by 6 bases and J by 3 bases. There are 15 residues in the CDR3. The study, taken as a whole, reports: The matching step, a VDJdb search, favored anti-spike CD8 responses and missed private and CD4 specificities.

The chain links TRBV7-9 to TRBJ2-1; 8 nucleotides agree with TRBD2. Sequences were derived from whole blood, sampled at baseline. This sequence was found in an adult who was a healthcare worker with PCR-confirmed SARS-CoV-2 infection or an uninfected control (not recorded which). This CDR3 reads CASSPPGTSYNEQFF. The CDR3 nucleotides are TGTGCCAGCAGTCCACCCGGGACTAGCTACAATGAGCAGTTCTTC.